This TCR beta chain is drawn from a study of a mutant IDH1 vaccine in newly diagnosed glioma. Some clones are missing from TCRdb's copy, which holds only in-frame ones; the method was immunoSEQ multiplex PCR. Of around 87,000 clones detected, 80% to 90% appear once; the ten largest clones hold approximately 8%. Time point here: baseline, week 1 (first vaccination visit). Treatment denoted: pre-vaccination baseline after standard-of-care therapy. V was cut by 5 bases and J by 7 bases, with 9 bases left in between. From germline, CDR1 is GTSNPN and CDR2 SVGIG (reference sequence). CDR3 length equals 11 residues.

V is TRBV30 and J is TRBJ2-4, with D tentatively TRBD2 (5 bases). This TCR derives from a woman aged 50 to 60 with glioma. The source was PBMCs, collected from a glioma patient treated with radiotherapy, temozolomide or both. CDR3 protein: CAWPRGNIQYF. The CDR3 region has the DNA TGTGCCTGGCCTCGAGGGAACATTCAGTACTTC. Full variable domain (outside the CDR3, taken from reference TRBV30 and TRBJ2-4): SQTIHQWPATLVQPVGSPLSLECTVEGTSNPNLYWYRQAAGRGLQLLFYSVGIGQISSEVPQNLSASRPQDRQFILSSKKLLLSDSGFYLCAWPRGNIQYFGAGTRLSVL.